This entry lists 30 T cell receptor beta chains sequenced from one sample in a study of blood T cells in healthy people across ages. A sample-barcoded 5' primer and a J-beta primer mix were used in a second PCR of roughly 6 to 11 cycles. TCRdb redid the calling of the 5' RACE reads with MiXCR, one entry per CDR3 protein. This table has more than 800,000 distinct CDR3 sequences, under 45% appearing once. Sequences were obtained from blood. The receptor source for this set is a woman between 55 and 75 years old in good health.

Remarks on this clonotype: A much larger clone is a single base away; this may be a read error. The CDR3 DNA is TGTGCCAGCAGTGACGGACGAGCGGGAGGGTACGAGCAGTACTTC. Its protein product is CASSDGRAGGYEQYF. The chain couples TRBV27 to TRBJ2-7; TRBD2 agrees at 10 bases. With V trimmed by 5 bases and J by 4 bases, 8 bases remained unmatched. This CDR3 comprises 15 residues. Germline loops: CDR1 MNHEY, CDR2 SMNVEV (reference sequence).

V usage is TRBV24-1 and J usage is TRBJ2-1, with D possibly called TRBD1 or TRBD2 (6 bases each). Germline V lookup: CDR1 KGHDR, CDR2 SFDVKD. The CDR3 extends over 16 amino acids. The germline V and J ends were trimmed by 1 base and 2 bases, with 11 bases remaining between them. CDR3 loop: CATSDLGGTTYNEQFF. As DNA, the CDR3 is TGTGCCACCAGTGATTTAGGGGGGACGACCTACAATGAGCAGTTCTTC.

The chain recombines TRBV20-1 with TRBJ1-6; D is undetermined. This CDR3 comprises 15 residues. V was clipped by 6 bases and J by 6 bases, with 18 bases between them. The germline V gene has CDR1 DFQATT and CDR2 SNEGSKA (reference sequence). For the CDR3, the DNA is TGCAGTGCCCGCCGGAACACCATCATTAATTCACCCCTCCACTTT. It is translated as CSARRNTIINSPLHF.

The V call is TRBV24-1, the J call TRBJ1-4; D perhaps matches TRBD1 (6 bases). Germline assignment: CDR1 KGHDR and CDR2 SFDVKD. This CDR3 region has 15 residues. Trimming shortened V by 4 bases and J by 7 bases, and 15 bases separated the two germline ends. The CDR3 loop is CATSDQQGIGEKLFF. The CDR3 nucleotides read TGTGCCACCAGTGACCAACAGGGAATTGGTGAAAAACTGTTTTTT.

This clonotype showed up just a few times. The chain employs TRBV9 and TRBJ1-2, with D hard to call. V shed 5 bases and J shed 4 bases, with 24 bases lying between them. Germline CDR1 and CDR2: SGDLS and YYNGEE. The CDR3 loop spans 17 amino acids. CDR3 nucleotides: TGTGCCAGCAGTGCCCGGAGAGAGGAAGAGGGTGGCTATGGCTACACCTTC. The encoded protein is CASSARREEEGGYGYTF.

CDR3: CSARGSLAGGRETQYF. In DNA form, the CDR3 reads TGCAGTGCTAGAGGCTCCTTAGCGGGGGGGAGGGAGACCCAGTACTTC. The chain recombines TRBV20-1 with TRBJ2-5; 11 bases match TRBD2. V was clipped by 1 base and J by 5 bases; unmatched bases: 9. Germline CDR1 is DFQATT and CDR2 is SNEGSKA (reference sequence). The CDR3 extends over 16 amino acids.

The J gene is TRBJ2-5, the V gene TRBV5-6, with D possibly TRBD1 on 6 matching bases. The CDR3 runs 15 residues. Germline CDR1 is SGHDT and CDR2 is YYEEEE. The V end was cut by 0 bases, the J end by 4 bases, with 13 bases between. The CDR3 is CASSLGAAGAETQYF. The CDR3 DNA sequence: TGTGCCAGCAGCTTGGGCGCGGCAGGGGCAGAGACCCAGTACTTC.

This clonotype was observed a handful of times. The V call is TRBV12-3 or TRBV12-4, the J call TRBJ2-1; D call uncertain. The end of the DNA fits TRBJ2-7 better, so the J call may be wrong. There are 13 residues in the CDR3. DNA for the CDR3: TGTGCCAGCAGTCCCGGCCCCTACAATGAGCAGTACTTC. Protein product: CASSPGPYNEQYF.

This chain joins TRBV2 and TRBJ2-5; no clear D gene. The V gene's germline CDR1 is SNHLY and CDR2 FYNNEI. This CDR3 has 12 residues. V lost 3 bases and J 6 bases, leaving 8 bases between the germline ends. CDR3 nucleotides: TGTGCCAGCAGTGATTATTCCCAGACCCAGTACTTC. Its translation is CASSDYSQTQYF.

There are a few counts of this clonotype. The gene calls are TRBV7-2 and TRBJ1-1; the D gene is possibly TRBD1 (5 bases). CDR1 and CDR2 from the germline V gene are SGHTA and FQGNSA. The V end was cut by 3 bases, the J end by 0 bases, with 8 bases between. The CDR3 sequence is 14 residues long. The CDR3 loop reads CASSFTGMNTEAFF. CDR3 sequence (DNA): TGTGCCAGCAGCTTTACAGGAATGAACACTGAAGCTTTCTTT.

This clonotype was recorded only once. V is TRBV28 and J is TRBJ1-2, with D possibly TRBD1 on 5 matching bases. This CDR3 comprises 12 residues. CDR1 and CDR2 from the germline V gene are MDHEN and SYDVKM. Trimming removed 3 bases from V and 7 bases from J, with 9 bases in between. The CDR3: CASSFRQTGYTF. Here the CDR3 DNA reads TGTGCCAGCAGTTTTAGACAGACTGGCTACACCTTC.

The chain employs TRBV20-1 and TRBJ2-7; no definite D call. Trimming took 3 bases from V and 0 from J, leaving 9 bases between them. Germline V gene data show CDR1 as DFQATT and CDR2 as SNEGSKA (reference sequence). There are 13 residues in the CDR3. The CDR3 spells CSARSWSSYEQYF. CDR3 DNA sequence: TGCAGTGCTAGGTCGTGGAGCTCCTACGAGCAGTACTTC.

To note about this clonotype: This may be a read error: a much more frequent sequence differs by one nucleotide. The genes are TRBV7-2 and TRBJ2-1; 9 positions agree with TRBD2. CDR3 length equals 16 residues. After removal of 0 bases from V and 9 bases from J, the junction contained 9 bases not matched to a gene. The germline CDR1 and CDR2 sequences are SGHTA and FQGNSA. DNA of the CDR3: TGTGCCAGCAGCTTAGCGGCGGGAGGGATCCACAGTGAGCAGTTCTTC. This codes for CASSLAAGGIHSEQFF. Complete variable domain (other parts from reference TRBV7-2 and TRBJ2-1): GAGVSQSPSNKVTEKGKDVELRCDPISGHTALYWYRQSLGQGLEFLIYFQGNSAPDKSGLPSDRFSAERTGGSVSTLTIQRTQQEDSAVYLCASSLAAGGIHSEQFFGPGTRLTVL.

The rearrangement links TRBV9 to TRBJ2-7, with 11 bases identical to TRBD1. The CDR3 has 15 amino acids. Germline trimming cut 0 bases from V and 10 bases from J; bases unmatched to any gene: 9. Germline lookup yields CDR1 SGDLS and CDR2 YYNGEE. CDR3 bases: TGTGCCAGCAGCGTAGAGGACAGGGGGCTGGTGGCCCAGTACTTC. This gives the protein CASSVEDRGLVAQYF.

This clonotype was recorded a few times. V is TRBV3-1 and J is TRBJ2-1; D remains ambiguous. Germline V gene data show CDR1 as LGHDT and CDR2 as YNNKEL (reference sequence). This CDR3 has 13 amino acids. Trimming took 0 bases from V and 8 from J, leaving 8 bases between them. The chain's CDR3 is CASSQDPGYEQFF. The CDR3 DNA sequence: TGTGCCAGCAGCCAAGACCCGGGCTATGAGCAGTTCTTC.

The chain employs TRBV6-2 or TRBV6-3 and TRBJ2-7; 12 bases are a match to TRBD2. The CDR3 is 15 amino acids. CDR1 is MNHEY and CDR2 is SVGEGT in the germline V gene. The junction had 9 bases not matched to a gene; V was cut back by 5 bases and J by 7 bases. The CDR3 region is CASSPSGRAGDEQYF. The DNA of the CDR3 is TGTGCCAGCAGTCCTAGCGGGAGGGCCGGGGATGAGCAGTACTTC.

V and J are TRBV10-3 and TRBJ2-3; 13 nucleotides agree with TRBD2. Unmatched junction bases numbered 4, after V lost 3 bases and J lost 4 bases. Germline V CDR1 and CDR2: ENHRY, SYGVKD. The CDR3 extends over 16 amino acids. CDR3: CAISDPGLAGADTQYF. CDR3 nucleotide sequence: TGTGCCATCAGTGACCCAGGACTAGCGGGAGCAGATACGCAGTATTTT.

J is TRBJ2-5 and V is TRBV28, with D maybe TRBD2 (7 bases). V lost 6 bases to trimming and J lost 2 bases, with 16 bases between them. The CDR3 is 15 residues long. Germline CDR1 reads MDHEN; CDR2 reads SYDVKM. In nucleotides, the CDR3 is TGTGCCAGCAGAACCCCGAGGGGGGGACAAGAGACCCAGTACTTC. It specifies CASRTPRGGQETQYF.

The chain combines TRBV12-3 or TRBV12-4 with TRBJ2-7; 10 positions match TRBD2. There are 15 residues in the CDR3. Germline trimming cut 6 bases from V and 2 bases from J; bases unmatched to any gene: 7. The CDR3 spells CASRTAGGETYEQYF. The DNA for the CDR3 is TGTGCCAGCAGGACAGCGGGGGGGGAGACCTACGAGCAGTACTTC.

This chain joins TRBV29-1 and TRBJ2-7, with 8 positions matching TRBD1. Germline V gives CDR1 SQVTM, CDR2 ANQGSEA. The CDR3 runs 13 residues. Trimming removed 5 bases from V and 3 bases from J; junction bases left unmatched: 6. The CDR3 loop is CSVSSDRGYEQYF. In DNA, the CDR3 is TGCAGCGTTTCCTCCGACAGGGGCTACGAGCAGTACTTC.

The DNA for the CDR3 is TGTGCCAGCTCACCACAGGGTGAAGCTTTCTTT. Its protein is CASSPQGEAFF. The chain uses TRBV18 and TRBJ1-1; D is uncertain. V lost 1 base and J 7 bases, leaving 4 bases between the germline ends. There are 11 residues in the CDR3. Germline assignment: CDR1 KGHSH and CDR2 LQKENI.

This rearrangement joins TRBV27 to TRBJ2-5; 7 bases align to TRBD2. Germline V CDR1 and CDR2: MNHEY, SMNVEV (reference sequence). V shed 8 bases and J 11 bases; nucleotides not matched to a gene: 17. This CDR3 has 14 amino acids. The CDR3 loop reads CASGRTGGWDEQYF. As DNA, the CDR3 is TGTGCCAGCGGACGGACGGGAGGTTGGGATGAGCAGTACTTC.

In this sample, this clonotype turned up many times. The chain has TRBV5-1 and TRBJ1-5; 11 bases align to TRBD1. The CDR3 sequence is 18 residues long. Germline loops: CDR1 SGHRS, CDR2 YFSETQ. The junction had 12 bases not matched to a gene; V was cut back by 6 bases and J by 1 base. The CDR3 protein is CASNGQGANKRSNQPQHF. The CDR3 coding sequence is TGCGCCAGCAACGGACAGGGGGCCAACAAACGGAGCAATCAGCCCCAGCATTTT.

CDR3 coding DNA: TGTGCTAGTGGTTTGGGACTAGCGGGAGTGATTGAGCAGTTCTTC. Protein: CASGLGLAGVIEQFF. This chain links TRBV12-5 with TRBJ2-1, with 12 positions matching TRBD2. Germline CDR1 reads LGHNT; CDR2 reads FRNRAP. CDR3 length: 15 amino acids. V gave up 1 base and J gave up 9 bases; unmatched junction bases: 4. The variable domain in full, with the rest retrieved from reference TRBV12-5 and TRBJ2-1, is DARVTQTPRHKVTEMGQEVTMRCQPILGHNTVFWYRQTMMQGLELLAYFRNRAPLDDSGMPKDRFSAEMPDATLATLKIQPSEPRDSAVYFCASGLGLAGVIEQFFGPGTRLTVL.

This clonotype was seen many times. The chain carries TRBV24-1 and TRBJ2-1; D may be TRBD2 (5 bases). Germline-derived CDR1 and CDR2 are KGHDR and SFDVKD. The length of the CDR3 is 14 residues. Trimming removed 9 bases at V and 0 bases at J, with 11 bases between. The CDR3 loop is CATSSGSSYNEQFF. The DNA for the CDR3 is TGTGCCACCTCCAGCGGAAGCTCCTACAATGAGCAGTTCTTC.

This clonotype occurred a few times. The rearrangement uses TRBV7-2 and TRBJ2-1; D gene uncertain. This CDR3 spans 17 amino acids. Trimming pared 1 base from V and 0 bases from J, leaving 13 bases between. Germline CDR1 is SGHTA and CDR2 is FQGNSA. The CDR3 spells CASSLGPGLSSYNEQFF. CDR3 coding DNA: TGTGCCAGCAGCTTAGGCCCGGGTCTTAGCTCCTACAATGAGCAGTTCTTC.

The J gene is TRBJ2-5, the V gene TRBV9; D perhaps matches TRBD1 (6 bases). Germline lookup yields CDR1 SGDLS and CDR2 YYNGEE. The V end lost 0 bases, the J end lost 5 bases, and 11 bases lay between the germline ends. This CDR3 is 14 amino acids long. The CDR3 region has the DNA TGTGCCAGCAGCGTAGTAGCAGGGGACGAGACCCAGTACTTC. It codes for CASSVVAGDETQYF.

The V call is TRBV7-6, the J call TRBJ2-7; tentative D call: TRBD1 (7 bases). Trimming stripped 5 bases from V and 3 bases from J, with 17 bases between. Germline assignment: CDR1 SGHVS and CDR2 FNYEAQ. The CDR3 sequence is 15 residues long. The CDR3 sequence: CASSPFQGGGYEQYF. DNA for the CDR3: TGTGCCAGCAGCCCCTTTCAGGGGGGAGGCTACGAGCAGTACTTC.

This clonotype turned up a few times. The J gene is TRBJ2-1, the V gene TRBV9; 11 positions agree with TRBD2. The CDR3 is 16 residues long. Germline CDR1 reads SGDLS; CDR2 reads YYNGEE. V shed 4 bases and J 12 bases; nucleotides not matched to a gene: 15. CDR3 nucleotides: TGTGCCAGCAGCTTTTCAATAGCGGGAGGGCCAGAGGTGCAGTTCTTC. It translates to CASSFSIAGGPEVQFF.

The J gene is TRBJ2-7, the V gene TRBV27, with D maybe TRBD1 (5 bases). CDR3 length equals 14 residues. Germline CDR1 is MNHEY and CDR2 is SMNVEV (reference sequence). V was trimmed by 3 bases and J by 7 bases, leaving 16 bases between them. This chain's CDR3 is CASSFQGIYGEQYF. The DNA of the CDR3 is TGTGCCAGCAGTTTTCAGGGAATCTACGGGGAGCAGTACTTC.